The sequence of this T cell receptor (beta chain) was determined in a study of long-term antiretroviral therapy in people with HIV. The CDR3 extends over 15 amino acids. Germline-derived CDR1 and CDR2 are SGHTA and FQGTGA. The V and J ends lost 0 bases and 4 bases respectively, with 12 bases between them. Survey-level resolution applied to immunoSEQ assay v3.0. Sequencing was performed with immunoSEQ multiplex PCR; in TCRdb, only in-frame clones are kept and a portion is missing. The repertoire holds about 20,000 clones, with 80% to 90% as singletons. This chain joins TRBV7-3 and TRBJ2-5; a weak D match, TRBD2 (7 bases). The sequences come from unsorted PBMCs, collected 1.8 years before starting antiretroviral therapy. The clonotype originates from a woman aged 25 to 39 with HIV. As DNA, the CDR3 is TGTGCCAGCAGCTTAACGAGGGGGAGGGGAGAGACCCAGTACTTC. Protein: CASSLTRGRGETQYF.